A single T cell receptor (beta chain) is shown here with its context. The protocol was immunoSEQ multiplex PCR, while the TCRdb copy is restricted to in-frame clones and leaves out a portion. The sample has about 240,000 clones; over 75% are singletons. This CDR3 has 13 residues. Trimming pared 4 bases from V and 4 bases from J, leaving 8 bases between. Germline V CDR1 and CDR2: SGHKS, YYEKEE (reference sequence). The entry originates in a study of blood T cell repertoires in COVID-19. This sequence joins TRBV5-5 and TRBJ2-2; D is unclear. This TCR derives from a man in his forties or fifties with COVID-19, enrolled during active disease. Sequenced: peripheral blood. The CDR3 region has the DNA TGTGCCAGCAGCCCCGCCGGCACCGGGGAGCTGTTTTTT. It translates to CASSPAGTGELFF.